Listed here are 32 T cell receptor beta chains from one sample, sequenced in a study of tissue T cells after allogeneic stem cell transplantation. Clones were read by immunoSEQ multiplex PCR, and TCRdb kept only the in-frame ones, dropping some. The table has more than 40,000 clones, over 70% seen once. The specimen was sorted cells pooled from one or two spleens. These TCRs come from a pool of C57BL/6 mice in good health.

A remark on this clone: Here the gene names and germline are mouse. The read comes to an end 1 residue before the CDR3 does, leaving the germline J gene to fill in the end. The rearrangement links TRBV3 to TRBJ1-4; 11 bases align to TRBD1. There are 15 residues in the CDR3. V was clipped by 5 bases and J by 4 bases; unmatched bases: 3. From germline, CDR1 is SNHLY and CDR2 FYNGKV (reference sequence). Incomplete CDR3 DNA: TGTGCCAGCAGCCTGGGACAGGGGGGCAACGAAAGATTATTT. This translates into CASSLGQGGNERLF. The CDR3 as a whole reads CASSLGQGGNERLFF.

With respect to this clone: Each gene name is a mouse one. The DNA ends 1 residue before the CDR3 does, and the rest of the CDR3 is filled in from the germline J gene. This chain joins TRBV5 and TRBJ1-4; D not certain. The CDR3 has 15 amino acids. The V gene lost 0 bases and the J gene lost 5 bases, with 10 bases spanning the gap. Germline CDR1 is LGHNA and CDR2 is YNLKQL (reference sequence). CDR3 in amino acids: CASSQEGRKNERLFF. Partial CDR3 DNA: TGTGCCAGCAGCCAAGAGGGCAGAAAAAACGAAAGATTATTT.

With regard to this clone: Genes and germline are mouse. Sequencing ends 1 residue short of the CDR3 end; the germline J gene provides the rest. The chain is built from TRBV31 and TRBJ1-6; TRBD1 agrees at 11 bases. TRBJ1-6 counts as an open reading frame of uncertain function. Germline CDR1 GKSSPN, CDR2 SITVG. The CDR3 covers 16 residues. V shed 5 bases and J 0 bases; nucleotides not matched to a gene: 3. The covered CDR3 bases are TGTGCCTGGGGGACAGGGGGTCTTTCCTATAATTCGCCCCTCTAC. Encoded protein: CAWGTGGLSYNSPLY. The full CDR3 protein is CAWGTGGLSYNSPLYF.

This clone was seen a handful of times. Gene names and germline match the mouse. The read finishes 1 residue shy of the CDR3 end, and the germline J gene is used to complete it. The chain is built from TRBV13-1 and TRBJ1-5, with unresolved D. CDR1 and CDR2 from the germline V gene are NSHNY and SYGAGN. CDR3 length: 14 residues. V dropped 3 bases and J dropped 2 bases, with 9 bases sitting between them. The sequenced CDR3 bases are TGTGCCAGCAGTGGGTTACACTACAACCAGGCTCCGCTT. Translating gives CASSGLHYNQAPL. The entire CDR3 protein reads CASSGLHYNQAPLF.

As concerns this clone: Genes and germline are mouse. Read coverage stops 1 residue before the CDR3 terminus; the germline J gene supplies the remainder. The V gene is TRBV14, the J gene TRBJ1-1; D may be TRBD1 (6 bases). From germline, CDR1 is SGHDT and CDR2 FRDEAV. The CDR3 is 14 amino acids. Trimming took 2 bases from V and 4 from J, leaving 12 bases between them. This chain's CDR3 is CASSLGGAGTEVFF. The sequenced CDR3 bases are TGTGCCAGCAGTTTGGGGGGCGCCGGCACAGAAGTCTTC.

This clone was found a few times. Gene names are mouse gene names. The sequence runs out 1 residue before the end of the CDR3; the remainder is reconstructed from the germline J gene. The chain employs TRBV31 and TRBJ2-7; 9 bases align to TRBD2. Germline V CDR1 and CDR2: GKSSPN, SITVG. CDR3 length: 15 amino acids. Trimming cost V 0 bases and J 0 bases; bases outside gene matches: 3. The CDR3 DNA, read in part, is TGTGCCTGGAGTCTAGGCTGGGGGGGCTCCTATGAACAGTAC. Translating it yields CAWSLGWGGSYEQY. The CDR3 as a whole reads CAWSLGWGGSYEQYF.

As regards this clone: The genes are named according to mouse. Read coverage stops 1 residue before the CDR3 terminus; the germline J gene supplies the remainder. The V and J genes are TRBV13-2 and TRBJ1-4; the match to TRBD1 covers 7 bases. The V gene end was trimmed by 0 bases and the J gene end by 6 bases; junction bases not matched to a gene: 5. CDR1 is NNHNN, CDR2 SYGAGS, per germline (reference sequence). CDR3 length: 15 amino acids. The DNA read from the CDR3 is TGTGCCAGCGGTGATGCACCAGGGGGTCACGAAAGATTATTT. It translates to CASGDAPGGHERLF. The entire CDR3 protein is CASGDAPGGHERLFF.

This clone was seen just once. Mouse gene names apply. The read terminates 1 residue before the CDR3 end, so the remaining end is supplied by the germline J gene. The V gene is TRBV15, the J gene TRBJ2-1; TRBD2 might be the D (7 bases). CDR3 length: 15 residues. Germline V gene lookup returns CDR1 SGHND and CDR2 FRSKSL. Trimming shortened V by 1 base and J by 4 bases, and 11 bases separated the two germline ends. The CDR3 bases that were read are TGTGCCAGCAGTTTAGAGGGGGGGGGTTATGCTGAGCAGTTC. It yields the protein CASSLEGGGYAEQF. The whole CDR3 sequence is CASSLEGGGYAEQFF.

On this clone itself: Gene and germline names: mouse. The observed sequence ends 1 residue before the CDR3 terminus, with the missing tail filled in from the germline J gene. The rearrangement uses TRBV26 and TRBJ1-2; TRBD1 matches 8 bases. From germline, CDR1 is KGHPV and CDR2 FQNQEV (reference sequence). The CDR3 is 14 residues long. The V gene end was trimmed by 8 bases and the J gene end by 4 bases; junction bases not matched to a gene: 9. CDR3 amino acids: CASVLDREGSDYTF. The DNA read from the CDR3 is TGTGCCAGCGTCCTGGACAGGGAGGGCTCCGACTACACC.

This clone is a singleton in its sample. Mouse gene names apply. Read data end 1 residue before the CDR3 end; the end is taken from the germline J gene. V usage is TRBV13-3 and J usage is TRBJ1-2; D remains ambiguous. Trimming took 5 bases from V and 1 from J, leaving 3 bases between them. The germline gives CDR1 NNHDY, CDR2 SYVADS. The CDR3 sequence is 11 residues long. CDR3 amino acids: CASRGNSDYTF. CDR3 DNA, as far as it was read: TGTGCCAGCAGGGGAAACTCCGACTACACC.

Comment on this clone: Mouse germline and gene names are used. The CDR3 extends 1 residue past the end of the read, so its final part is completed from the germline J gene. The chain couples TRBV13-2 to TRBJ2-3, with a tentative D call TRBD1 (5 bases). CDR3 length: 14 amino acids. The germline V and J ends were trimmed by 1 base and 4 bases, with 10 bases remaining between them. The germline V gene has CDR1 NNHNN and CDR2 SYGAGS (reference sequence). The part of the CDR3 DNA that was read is TGTGCCAGCGGTGATCACCAGGGATCAGAAACGCTGTAT. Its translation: CASGDHQGSETLY. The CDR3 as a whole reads CASGDHQGSETLYF.

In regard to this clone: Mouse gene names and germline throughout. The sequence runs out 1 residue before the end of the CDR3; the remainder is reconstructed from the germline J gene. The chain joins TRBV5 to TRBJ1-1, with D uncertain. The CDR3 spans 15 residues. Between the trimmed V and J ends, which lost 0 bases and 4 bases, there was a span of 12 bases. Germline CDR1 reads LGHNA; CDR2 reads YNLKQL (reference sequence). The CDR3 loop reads CASSQESGGSTEVFF. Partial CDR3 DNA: TGTGCCAGCAGCCAAGAGTCAGGAGGGAGCACAGAAGTCTTC.

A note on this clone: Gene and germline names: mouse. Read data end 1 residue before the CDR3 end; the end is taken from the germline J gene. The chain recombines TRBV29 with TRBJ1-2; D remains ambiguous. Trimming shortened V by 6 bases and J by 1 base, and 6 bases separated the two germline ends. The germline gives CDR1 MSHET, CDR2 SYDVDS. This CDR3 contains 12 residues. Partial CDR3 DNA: TGTGCTAGCAGCCAGAGAAACTCCGACTACACC. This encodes CASSQRNSDYT. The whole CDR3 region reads CASSQRNSDYTF.

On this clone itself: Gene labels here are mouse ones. The CDR3 loop is CASSRVVQDTQYF. The sequenced part of the CDR3 DNA is TGTGCCAGCAGTAGGGTGGTCCAAGACACCCAGTAC. This chain links TRBV14 with TRBJ2-5; D uncertain. The read falls 1 residue short of the CDR3 end, and the missing part is taken from the germline J gene. Germline V gene sequence: CDR1 SGHDT, CDR2 FRDEAV. V was clipped by 4 bases and J by 2 bases, with 8 bases between them. This CDR3 is 13 amino acids long.

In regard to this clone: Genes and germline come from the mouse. The sequenced part of the CDR3 DNA is TGTGCCAGCAGCCCCCAACTGGGGATCCAAGACACCCAGTAC. This encodes CASSPQLGIQDTQY. The CDR3 as a whole reads CASSPQLGIQDTQYF. The gene calls are TRBV4 and TRBJ2-5, with 7 nucleotides matching TRBD2. The CDR3 end is not reached by the read, which stops 1 residue before it; the germline J gene fills it in. V shed 5 bases and J 2 bases; nucleotides not matched to a gene: 7. The CDR3 is made up of 15 amino acids. The germline V gene has CDR1 LGHDT and CDR2 YNNKQL (reference sequence).

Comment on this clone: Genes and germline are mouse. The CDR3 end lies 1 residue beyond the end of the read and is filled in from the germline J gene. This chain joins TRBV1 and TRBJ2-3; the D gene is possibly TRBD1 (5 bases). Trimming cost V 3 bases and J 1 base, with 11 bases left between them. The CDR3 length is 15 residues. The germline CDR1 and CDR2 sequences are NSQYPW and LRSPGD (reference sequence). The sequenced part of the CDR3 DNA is TGCACCTGCAGTGCGAGGGGAGGAGGTGCAGAAACGCTGTAT. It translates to CTCSARGGGAETLY. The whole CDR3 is CTCSARGGGAETLYF.

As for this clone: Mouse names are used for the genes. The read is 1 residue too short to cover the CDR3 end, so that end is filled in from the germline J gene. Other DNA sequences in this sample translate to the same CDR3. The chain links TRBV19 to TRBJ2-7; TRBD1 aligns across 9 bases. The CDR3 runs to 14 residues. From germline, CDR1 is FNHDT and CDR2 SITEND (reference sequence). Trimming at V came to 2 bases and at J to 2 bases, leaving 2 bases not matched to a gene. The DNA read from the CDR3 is TGTGCCAGCAGTATTGGGACAGGGACCTATGAACAGTAC. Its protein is CASSIGTGTYEQY. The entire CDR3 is CASSIGTGTYEQYF.

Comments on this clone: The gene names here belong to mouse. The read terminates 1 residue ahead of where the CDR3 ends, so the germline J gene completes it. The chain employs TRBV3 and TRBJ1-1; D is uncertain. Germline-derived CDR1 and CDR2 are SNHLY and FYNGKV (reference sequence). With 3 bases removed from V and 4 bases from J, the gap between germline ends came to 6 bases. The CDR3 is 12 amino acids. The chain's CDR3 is CASSFDITEVFF. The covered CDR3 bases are TGTGCCAGCAGCTTCGACATCACAGAAGTCTTC. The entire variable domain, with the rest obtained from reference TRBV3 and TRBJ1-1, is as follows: GPKVLQIPSHQIIDMGQMVTLNCDPVSNHLYFYWYKQILGQQMEFLVNFYNGKVMEKSKLFKDQFSVERPDGSYFTLKIQPTALEDSAVYFCASSFDITEVFFGKGTRLTVV.

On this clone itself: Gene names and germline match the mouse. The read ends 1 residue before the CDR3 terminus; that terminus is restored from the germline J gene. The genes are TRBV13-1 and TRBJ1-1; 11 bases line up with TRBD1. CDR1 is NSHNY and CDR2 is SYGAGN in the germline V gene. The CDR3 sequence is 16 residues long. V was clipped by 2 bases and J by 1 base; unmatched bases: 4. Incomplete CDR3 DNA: TGTGCCAGCAGTGAGGGGACAGGGGGAGGGAACACAGAAGTCTTC. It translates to CASSEGTGGGNTEVF. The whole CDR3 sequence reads CASSEGTGGGNTEVFF.

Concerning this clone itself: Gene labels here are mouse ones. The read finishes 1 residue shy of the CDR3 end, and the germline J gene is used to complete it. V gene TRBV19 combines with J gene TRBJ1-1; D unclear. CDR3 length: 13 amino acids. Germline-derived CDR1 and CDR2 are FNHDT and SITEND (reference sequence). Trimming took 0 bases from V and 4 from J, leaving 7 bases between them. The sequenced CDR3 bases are TGTGCCAGCAGTATAGGGGAGGGCACAGAAGTCTTC. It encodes CASSIGEGTEVF. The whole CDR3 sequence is CASSIGEGTEVFF.

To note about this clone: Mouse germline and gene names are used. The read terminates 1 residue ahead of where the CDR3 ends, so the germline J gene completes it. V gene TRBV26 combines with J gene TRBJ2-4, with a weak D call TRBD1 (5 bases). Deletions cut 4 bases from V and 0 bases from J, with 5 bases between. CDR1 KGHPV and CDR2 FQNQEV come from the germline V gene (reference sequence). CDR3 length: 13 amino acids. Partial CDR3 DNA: TGTGCCAGCAGTCAGGGGAGTCAAAACACCTTGTAC. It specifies CASSQGSQNTLY. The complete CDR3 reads CASSQGSQNTLYF.

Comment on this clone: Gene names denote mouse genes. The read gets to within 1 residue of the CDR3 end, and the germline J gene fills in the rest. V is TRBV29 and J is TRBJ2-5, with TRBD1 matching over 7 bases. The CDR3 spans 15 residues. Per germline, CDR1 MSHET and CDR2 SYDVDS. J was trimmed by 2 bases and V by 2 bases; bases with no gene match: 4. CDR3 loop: CASSLTGTVQDTQYF. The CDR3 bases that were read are TGTGCTAGCAGTTTAACCGGGACAGTCCAAGACACCCAGTAC.

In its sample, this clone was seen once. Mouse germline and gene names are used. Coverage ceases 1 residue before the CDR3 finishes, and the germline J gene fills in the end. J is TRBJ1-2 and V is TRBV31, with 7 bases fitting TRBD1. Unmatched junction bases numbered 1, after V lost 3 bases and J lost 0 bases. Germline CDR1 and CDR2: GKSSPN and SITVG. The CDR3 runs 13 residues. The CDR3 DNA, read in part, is TGTGCCTGGAGGGGACAGACAAACTCCGACTACACC. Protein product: CAWRGQTNSDYT. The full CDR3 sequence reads CAWRGQTNSDYTF.

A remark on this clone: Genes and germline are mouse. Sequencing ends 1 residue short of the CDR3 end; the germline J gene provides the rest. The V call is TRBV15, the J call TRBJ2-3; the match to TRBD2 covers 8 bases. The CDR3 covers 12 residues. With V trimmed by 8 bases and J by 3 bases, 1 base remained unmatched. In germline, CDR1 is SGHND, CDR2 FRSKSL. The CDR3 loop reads CASGGAAETLYF. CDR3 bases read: TGTGCCAGCGGGGGGGCGGCAGAAACGCTGTAT.

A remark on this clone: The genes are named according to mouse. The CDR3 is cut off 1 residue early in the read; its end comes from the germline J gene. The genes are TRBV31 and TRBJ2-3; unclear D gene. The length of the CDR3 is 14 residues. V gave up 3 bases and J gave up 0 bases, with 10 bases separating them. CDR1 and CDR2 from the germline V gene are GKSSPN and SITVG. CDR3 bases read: TGTGCCTGGAGGGAGACGGTTAGTGCAGAAACGCTGTAT. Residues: CAWRETVSAETLY. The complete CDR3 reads CAWRETVSAETLYF. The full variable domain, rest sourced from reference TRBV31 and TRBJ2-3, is AQTIHQWPVAEIKAVGSPLSLGCTIKGKSSPNLYWYWQATGGTLQQLFYSITVGQVESVVQLNLSASRPKDDQFILSTEKLLLSHSGFYLCAWRETVSAETLYFGSGTRLTVL.

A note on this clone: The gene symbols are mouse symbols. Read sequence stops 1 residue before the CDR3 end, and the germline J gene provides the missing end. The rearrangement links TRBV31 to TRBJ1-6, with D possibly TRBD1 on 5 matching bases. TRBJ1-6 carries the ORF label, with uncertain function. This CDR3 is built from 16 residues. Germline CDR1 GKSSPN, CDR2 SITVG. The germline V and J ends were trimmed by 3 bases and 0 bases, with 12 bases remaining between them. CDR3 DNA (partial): TGTGCCTGGAGCCCTATTCAGGGTTCCTATAATTCGCCCCTCTAC. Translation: CAWSPIQGSYNSPLY. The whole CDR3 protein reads CAWSPIQGSYNSPLYF.

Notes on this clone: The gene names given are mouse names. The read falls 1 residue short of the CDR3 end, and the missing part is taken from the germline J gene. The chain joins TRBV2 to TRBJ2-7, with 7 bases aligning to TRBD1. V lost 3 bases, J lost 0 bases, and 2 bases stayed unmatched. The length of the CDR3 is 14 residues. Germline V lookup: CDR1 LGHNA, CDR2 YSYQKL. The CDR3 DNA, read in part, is TGTGCCAGCAGCCACGGGACAGTCTCCTATGAACAGTAC. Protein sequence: CASSHGTVSYEQY. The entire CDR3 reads CASSHGTVSYEQYF.

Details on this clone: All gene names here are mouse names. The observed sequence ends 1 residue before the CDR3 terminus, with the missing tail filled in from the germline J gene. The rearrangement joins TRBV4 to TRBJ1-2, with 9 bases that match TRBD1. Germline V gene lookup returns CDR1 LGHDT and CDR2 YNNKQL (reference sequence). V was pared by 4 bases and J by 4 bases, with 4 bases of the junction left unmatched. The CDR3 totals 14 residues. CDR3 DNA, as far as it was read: TGTGCCAGCAGCTTTGACAGGGGGGGCTCCGACTACACC. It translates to CASSFDRGGSDYT. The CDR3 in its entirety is CASSFDRGGSDYTF.

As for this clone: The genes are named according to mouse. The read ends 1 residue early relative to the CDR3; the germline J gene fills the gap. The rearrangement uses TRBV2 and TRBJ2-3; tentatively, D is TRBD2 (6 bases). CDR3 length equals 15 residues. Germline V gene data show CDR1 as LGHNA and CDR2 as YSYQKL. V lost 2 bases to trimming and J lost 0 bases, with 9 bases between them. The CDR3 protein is CASSQWGSSAETLYF. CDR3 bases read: TGTGCCAGCAGCCAATGGGGGTCTAGTGCAGAAACGCTGTAT.

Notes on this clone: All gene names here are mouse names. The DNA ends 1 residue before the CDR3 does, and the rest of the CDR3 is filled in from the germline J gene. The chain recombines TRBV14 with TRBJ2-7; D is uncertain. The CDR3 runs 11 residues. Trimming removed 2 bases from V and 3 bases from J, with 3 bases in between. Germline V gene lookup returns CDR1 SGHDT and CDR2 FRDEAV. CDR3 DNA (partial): TGTGCCAGCAGTTTACTCTATGAACAGTAC. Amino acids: CASSLLYEQY. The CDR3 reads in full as CASSLLYEQYF.

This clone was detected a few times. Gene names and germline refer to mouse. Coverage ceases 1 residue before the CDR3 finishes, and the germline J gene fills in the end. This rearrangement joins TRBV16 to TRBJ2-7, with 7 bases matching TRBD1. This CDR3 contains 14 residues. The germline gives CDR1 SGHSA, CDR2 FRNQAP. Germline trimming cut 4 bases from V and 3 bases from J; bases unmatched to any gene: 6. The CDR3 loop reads CASSSDRVSYEQYF. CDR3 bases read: TGTGCAAGCAGCTCAGACAGGGTTAGCTATGAACAGTAC.

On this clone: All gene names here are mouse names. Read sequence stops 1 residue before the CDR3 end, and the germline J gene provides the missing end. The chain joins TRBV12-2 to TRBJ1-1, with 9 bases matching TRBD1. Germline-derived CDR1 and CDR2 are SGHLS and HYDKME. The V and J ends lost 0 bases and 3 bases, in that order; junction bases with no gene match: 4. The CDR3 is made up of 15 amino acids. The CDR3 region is CASSLEQGADTEVFF. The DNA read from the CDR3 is TGTGCCAGCTCTCTCGAACAGGGGGCCGACACAGAAGTCTTC.